The following is a T cell receptor beta chain sequence with its context. These data come from a study of blood T cell repertoires in COVID-19. Study in general: COVID-19 samples, acute and convalescent, were from the United States, Italy and Spain. T cells, B-cell-depleted T cells, or PBMCs supplied cDNA or gDNA.

Authors' methods: Estimation of nucleated cell counts was performed using reference gene primer amplification. Sequencing was performed with immunoSEQ multiplex PCR; in TCRdb, only in-frame clones are kept and a portion is missing. The D gene and trimming were derived from the DNA, and the V and J assignments and clone size from that table. The sample yields 87,000 or so clones, roughly 84% seen once. The CDR3 has 14 residues. The V gene lost 2 bases and the J gene lost 3 bases, with 11 bases spanning the gap. The germline CDR1 and CDR2 sequences are SGHAT and FQNNGV. The receptor was derived from an elderly woman with acute or convalescent COVID-19. Source material: peripheral blood. The chain joins TRBV11-2 to TRBJ2-7, with a weak D call TRBD1 (5 bases). The CDR3 reads CASSLLGAFYEQYF. The CDR3 DNA reads TGTGCCAGCAGCTTACTAGGGGCCTTCTACGAGCAGTACTTC.